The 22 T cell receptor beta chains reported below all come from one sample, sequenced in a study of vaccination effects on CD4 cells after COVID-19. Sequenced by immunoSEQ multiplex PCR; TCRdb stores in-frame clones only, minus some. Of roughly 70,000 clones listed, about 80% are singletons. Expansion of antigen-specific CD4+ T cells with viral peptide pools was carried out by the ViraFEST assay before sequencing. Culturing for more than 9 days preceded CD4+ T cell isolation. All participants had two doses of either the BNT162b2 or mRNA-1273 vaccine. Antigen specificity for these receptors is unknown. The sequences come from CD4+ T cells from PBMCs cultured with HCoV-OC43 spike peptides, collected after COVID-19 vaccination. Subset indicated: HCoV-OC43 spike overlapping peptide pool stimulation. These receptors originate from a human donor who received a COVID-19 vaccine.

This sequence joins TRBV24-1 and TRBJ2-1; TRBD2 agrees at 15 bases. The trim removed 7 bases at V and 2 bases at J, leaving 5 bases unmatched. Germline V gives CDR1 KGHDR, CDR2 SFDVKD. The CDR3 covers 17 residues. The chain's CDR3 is CATSGTSGGSPYNEQFF. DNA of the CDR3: TGTGCCACCAGCGGGACTAGCGGGGGGAGTCCCTACAATGAGCAGTTCTTC.

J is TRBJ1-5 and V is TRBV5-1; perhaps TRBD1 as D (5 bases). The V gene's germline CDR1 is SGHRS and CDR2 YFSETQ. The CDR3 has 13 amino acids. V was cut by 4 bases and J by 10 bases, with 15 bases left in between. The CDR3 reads CASSMQGRDPQHF. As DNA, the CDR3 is TGCGCCAGCAGCATGCAGGGCCGGGATCCCCAGCATTTT.

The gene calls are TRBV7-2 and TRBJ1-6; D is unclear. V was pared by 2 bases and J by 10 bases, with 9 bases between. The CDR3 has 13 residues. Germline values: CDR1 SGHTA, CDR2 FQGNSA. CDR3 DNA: TGTGCCAGCAGCTTATCTAGCACCTCACCCCTCCACTTT. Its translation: CASSLSSTSPLHF.

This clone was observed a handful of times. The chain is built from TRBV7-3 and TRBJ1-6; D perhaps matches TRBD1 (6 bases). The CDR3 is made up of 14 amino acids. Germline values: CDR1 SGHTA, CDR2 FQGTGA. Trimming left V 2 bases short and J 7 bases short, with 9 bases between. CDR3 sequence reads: CASSLWGQNSPLHF. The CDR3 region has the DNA TGTGCCAGCAGCTTATGGGGGCAGAATTCACCCCTCCACTTT.

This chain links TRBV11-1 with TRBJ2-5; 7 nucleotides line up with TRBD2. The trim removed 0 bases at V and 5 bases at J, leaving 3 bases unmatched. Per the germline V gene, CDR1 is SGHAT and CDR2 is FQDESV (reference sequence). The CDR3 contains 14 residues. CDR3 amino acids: CASSLAAGVETQYF. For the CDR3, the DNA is TGTGCCAGCAGCTTAGCTGCGGGGGTTGAGACCCAGTACTTC. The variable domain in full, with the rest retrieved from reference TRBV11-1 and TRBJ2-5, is EAEVAQSPRYKITEKSQAVAFWCDPISGHATLYWYRQILGQGPELLVQFQDESVVDDSQLPKDRFSAERLKGVDSTLKIQPAELGDSAMYLCASSLAAGVETQYFGPGTRLLVL.

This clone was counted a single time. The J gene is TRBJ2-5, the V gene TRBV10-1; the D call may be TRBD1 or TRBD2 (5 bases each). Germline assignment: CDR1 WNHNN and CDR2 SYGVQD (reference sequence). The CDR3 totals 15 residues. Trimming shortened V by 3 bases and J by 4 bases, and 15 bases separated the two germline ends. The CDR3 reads CASSDRLGRGETQYF. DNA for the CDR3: TGCGCCAGCAGTGATAGGTTGGGACGGGGAGAGACCCAGTACTTC.

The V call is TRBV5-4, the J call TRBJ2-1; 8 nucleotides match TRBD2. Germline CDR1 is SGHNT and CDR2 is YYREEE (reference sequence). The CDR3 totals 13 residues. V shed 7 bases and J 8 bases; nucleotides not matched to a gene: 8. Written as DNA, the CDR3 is TGTGCCAGCGTCGGGGGGGCGCGGGATGAGCAGTTCTTC. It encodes CASVGGARDEQFF.

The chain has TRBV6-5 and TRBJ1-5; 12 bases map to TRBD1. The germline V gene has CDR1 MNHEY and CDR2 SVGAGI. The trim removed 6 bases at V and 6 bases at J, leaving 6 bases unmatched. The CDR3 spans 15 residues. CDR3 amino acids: CASRAGQGASQPQHF. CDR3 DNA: TGTGCCAGCAGGGCGGGACAGGGGGCGAGTCAGCCCCAGCATTTT.

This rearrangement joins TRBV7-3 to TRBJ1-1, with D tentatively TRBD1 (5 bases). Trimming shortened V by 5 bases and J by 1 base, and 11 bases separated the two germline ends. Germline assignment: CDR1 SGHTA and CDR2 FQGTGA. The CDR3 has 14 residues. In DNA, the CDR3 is TGTGCCAGCAGCCCGGGGCCAGCGAACACTGAAGCTTTCTTT. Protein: CASSPGPANTEAFF.

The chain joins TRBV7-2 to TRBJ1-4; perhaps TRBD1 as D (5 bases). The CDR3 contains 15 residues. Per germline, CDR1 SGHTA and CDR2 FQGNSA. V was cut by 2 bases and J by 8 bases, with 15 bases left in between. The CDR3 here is CASSLTRAGHEKLFF. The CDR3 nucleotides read TGTGCCAGCAGCTTAACTAGGGCAGGACACGAAAAACTGTTTTTT.

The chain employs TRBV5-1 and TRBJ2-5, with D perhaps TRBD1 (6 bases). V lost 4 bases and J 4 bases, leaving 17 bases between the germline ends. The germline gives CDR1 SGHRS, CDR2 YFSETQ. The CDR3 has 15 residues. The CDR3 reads CASSGGYGGPETQYF. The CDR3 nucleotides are TGCGCCAGCAGCGGGGGATATGGGGGCCCAGAGACCCAGTACTTC.

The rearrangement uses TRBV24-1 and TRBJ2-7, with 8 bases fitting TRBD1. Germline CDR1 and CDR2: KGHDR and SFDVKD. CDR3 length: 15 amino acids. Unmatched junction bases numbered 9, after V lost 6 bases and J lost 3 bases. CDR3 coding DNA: TGTGCCACCAGTAAGGGGGACAGGATCAACTACGAGCAGTACGTC. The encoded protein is CATSKGDRINYEQYV.

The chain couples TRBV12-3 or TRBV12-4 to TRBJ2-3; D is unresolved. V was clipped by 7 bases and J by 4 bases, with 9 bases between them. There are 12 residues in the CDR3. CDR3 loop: CASTKLADTQYF. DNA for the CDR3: TGTGCCAGCACTAAGTTGGCAGATACGCAGTATTTT.

The CDR3 sequence: CASSYWPSSNTEAFF. CDR3 sequence (DNA): TGTGCCAGCAGTTACTGGCCCAGCTCGAACACTGAAGCTTTCTTT. The chain links TRBV6-5 to TRBJ1-1, with unresolved D. This CDR3 comprises 15 residues. Germline assignment: CDR1 MNHEY and CDR2 SVGAGI. V lost 1 base and J lost 1, with 10 bases in between.

The CDR3 nucleotides read TGTGCCAGCAGCTTAACTGGGTTGAGGGGAAACACTGAAGCTTTCTTT. It codes for CASSLTGLRGNTEAFF. This rearrangement joins TRBV7-3 to TRBJ1-1, with TRBD1 as a possible D gene (5 bases). This CDR3 contains 16 residues. Germline lookup yields CDR1 SGHTA and CDR2 FQGTGA. V lost 0 bases, J lost 2 bases, and 13 bases lay in between.

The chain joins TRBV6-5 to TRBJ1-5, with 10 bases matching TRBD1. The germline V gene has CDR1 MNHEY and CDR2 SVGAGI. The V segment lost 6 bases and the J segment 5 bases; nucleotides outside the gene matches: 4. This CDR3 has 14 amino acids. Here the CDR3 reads CASSPGTGDQPQHF. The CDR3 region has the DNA TGTGCCAGCAGCCCCGGGACAGGGGATCAGCCCCAGCATTTT.

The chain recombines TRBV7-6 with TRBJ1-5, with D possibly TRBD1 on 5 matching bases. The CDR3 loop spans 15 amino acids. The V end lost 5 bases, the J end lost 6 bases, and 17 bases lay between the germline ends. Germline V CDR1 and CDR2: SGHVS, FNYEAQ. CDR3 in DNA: TGTGCCAGCAGCGTAGGGACGGGAGGGAGTCAGCCCCAGCATTTT. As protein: CASSVGTGGSQPQHF. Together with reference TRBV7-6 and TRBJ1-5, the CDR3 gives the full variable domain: GAGVSQSPRYKVTKRGQDVALRCDPISGHVSLYWYRQALGQGPEFLTYFNYEAQQDKSGLPNDRFSAERPEGSISTLTIQRTEQRDSAMYRCASSVGTGGSQPQHFGDGTRLSIL.

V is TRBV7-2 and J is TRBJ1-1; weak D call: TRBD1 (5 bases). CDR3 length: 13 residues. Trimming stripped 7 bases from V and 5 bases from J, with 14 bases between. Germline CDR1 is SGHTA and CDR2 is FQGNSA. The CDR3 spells CASKGDGVTEAFF. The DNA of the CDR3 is TGTGCCAGCAAAGGGGACGGAGTAACTGAAGCTTTCTTT.

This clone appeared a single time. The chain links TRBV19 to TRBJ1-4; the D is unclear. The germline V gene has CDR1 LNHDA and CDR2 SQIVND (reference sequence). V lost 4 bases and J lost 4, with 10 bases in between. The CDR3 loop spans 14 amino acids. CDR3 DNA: TGTGCCAGTAGTAAAACCGCCTATAATGAAAAACTGTTTTTT. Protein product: CASSKTAYNEKLFF.

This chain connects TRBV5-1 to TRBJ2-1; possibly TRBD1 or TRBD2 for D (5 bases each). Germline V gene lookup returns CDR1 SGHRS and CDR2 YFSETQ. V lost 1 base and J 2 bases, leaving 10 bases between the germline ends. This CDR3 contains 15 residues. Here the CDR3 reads CASSLRGETYNEQFF. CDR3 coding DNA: TGCGCCAGCAGCTTGCGAGGGGAAACCTACAATGAGCAGTTCTTC. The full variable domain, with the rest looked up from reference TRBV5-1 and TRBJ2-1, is KAGVTQTPRYLIKTRGQQVTLSCSPISGHRSVSWYQQTPGQGLQFLFEYFSETQRNKGNFPGRFSGRQFSNSRSEMNVSTLELGDSALYLCASSLRGETYNEQFFGPGTRLTVL.

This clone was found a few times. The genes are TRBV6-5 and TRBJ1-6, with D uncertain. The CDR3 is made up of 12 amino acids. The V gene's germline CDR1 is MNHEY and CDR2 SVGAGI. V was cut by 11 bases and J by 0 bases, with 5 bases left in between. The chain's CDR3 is CAVSSYNSPLHF. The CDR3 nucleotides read TGTGCCGTGAGCTCCTATAATTCACCCCTCCACTTT.

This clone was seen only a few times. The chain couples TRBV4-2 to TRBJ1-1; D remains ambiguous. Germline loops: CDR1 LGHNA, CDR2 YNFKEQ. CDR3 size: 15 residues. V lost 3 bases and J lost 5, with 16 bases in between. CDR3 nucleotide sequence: TGTGCCAGCAGCCACGCAGACTCGGACGGGACTGAAGCTTTCTTT. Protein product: CASSHADSDGTEAFF.